Below are 3 T cell receptor beta chains sequenced from a single sample in a study of tumor-infiltrating lymphocytes in primary liver carcinoma. Scientists recovered RNA and DNA together from about 21-30 mg of unsorted bulk tissue. With roughly 500 ng total RNA as template and a constant-region primer, TCR beta cDNA was made. A slightly modified ARM-PCR protocol with three nested multiplex PCR rounds produced these TCR beta libraries. With TRBV1-TRBV30 forward primers and a C-beta reverse primer, the first two PCR rounds were run for roughly 10 cycles each. One entry per CDR3 protein, called by TCRdb with MiXCR from the multiplex PCR reads. The sample lists around 20,000 distinct CDR3 sequences; approximately 79% were seen once. The sequenced sample consisted of liver tumor tissue from sampling region 4. Described subset: tumor region T4, right-lateral pole. Receptors were obtained from a young woman with primary liver carcinoma and hepatitis B virus infection.

Worth noting for this clonotype: At one boundary the junction diverges from the germline segment, which might be a read error. V and J are TRBV4-2 and TRBJ2-1, with a possible D match to TRBD2 (5 bases). CDR1 is LGHNA, CDR2 YNFKEQ, per germline. This CDR3 region has 17 residues. CDR3 nucleotides: TGTGCCAACAGCCAAGATATCGGAGCGGAAGCGAACAATGAGCAGTTCTTC. Translation gives CANSQDIGAEANNEQFF.

The chain joins TRBV6-5 to TRBJ1-1; possible D gene TRBD1, 5 bases. The V end lost 7 bases, the J end lost 6 bases, and 15 bases lay between the germline ends. CDR3 length: 13 residues. The germline CDR1 and CDR2 sequences are MNHEY and SVGAGI. The CDR3 protein is CASNWNRKAEAFF. In DNA, the CDR3 is TGTGCCAGCAATTGGAACAGGAAGGCTGAAGCTTTCTTT.

With regard to this clonotype: At one end the junction does not follow the germline gene, possibly because of a read error. The rearrangement links TRBV7-9 to TRBJ2-7, with TRBD1 matching 7 bases. Germline lookup yields CDR1 SEHNR and CDR2 FQNEAQ (reference sequence). The CDR3 runs 16 residues. As DNA, the CDR3 is TGTGCCAGCAGCCCCAAACAGGGGACCGGTCAGAACGAACAGTACTTC. Encoded protein: CASSPKQGTGQNEQYF.